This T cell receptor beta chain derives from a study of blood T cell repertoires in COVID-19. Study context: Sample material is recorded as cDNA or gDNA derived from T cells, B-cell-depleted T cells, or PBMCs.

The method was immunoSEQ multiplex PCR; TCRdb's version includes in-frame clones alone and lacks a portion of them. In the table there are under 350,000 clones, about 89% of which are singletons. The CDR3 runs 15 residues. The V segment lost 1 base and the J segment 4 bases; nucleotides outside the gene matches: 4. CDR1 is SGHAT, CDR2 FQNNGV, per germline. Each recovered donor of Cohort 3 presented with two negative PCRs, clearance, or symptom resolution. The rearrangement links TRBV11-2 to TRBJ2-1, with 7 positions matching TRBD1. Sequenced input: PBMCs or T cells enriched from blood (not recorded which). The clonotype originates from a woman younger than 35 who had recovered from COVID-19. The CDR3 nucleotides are TGTGCCAGCAGCTTAGGAGGGGGCACTTACAATGAGCAGTTCTTC. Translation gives CASSLGGGTYNEQFF.